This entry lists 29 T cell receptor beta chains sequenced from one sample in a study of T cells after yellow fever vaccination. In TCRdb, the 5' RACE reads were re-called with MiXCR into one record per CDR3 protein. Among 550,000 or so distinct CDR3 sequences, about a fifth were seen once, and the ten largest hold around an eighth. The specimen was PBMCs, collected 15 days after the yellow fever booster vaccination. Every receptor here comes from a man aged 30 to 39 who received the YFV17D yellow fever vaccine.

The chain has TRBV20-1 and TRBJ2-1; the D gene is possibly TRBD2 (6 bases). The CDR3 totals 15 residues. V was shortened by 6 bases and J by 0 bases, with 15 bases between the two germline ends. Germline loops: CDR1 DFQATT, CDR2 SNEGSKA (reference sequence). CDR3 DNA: TGCAGTGCCAATAAACGGGGGAGCTCCTACAATGAGCAGTTCTTC. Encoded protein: CSANKRGSSYNEQFF.

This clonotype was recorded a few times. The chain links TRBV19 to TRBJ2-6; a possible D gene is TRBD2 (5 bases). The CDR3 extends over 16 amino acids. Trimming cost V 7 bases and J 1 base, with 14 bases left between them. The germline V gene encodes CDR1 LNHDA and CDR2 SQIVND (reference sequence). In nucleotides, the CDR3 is TGTGCCAGTACCCTAGCTGAGATTTCTGGGGCCAACGTCCTGACTTTC. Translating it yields CASTLAEISGANVLTF.

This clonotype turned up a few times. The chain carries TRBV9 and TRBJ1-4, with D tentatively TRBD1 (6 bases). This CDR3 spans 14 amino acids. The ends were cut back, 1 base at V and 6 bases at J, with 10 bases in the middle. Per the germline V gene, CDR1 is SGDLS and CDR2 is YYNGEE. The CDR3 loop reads CASSVPGVDEKLFF. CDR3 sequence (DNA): TGTGCCAGCAGCGTACCAGGGGTTGATGAAAAACTGTTTTTT.

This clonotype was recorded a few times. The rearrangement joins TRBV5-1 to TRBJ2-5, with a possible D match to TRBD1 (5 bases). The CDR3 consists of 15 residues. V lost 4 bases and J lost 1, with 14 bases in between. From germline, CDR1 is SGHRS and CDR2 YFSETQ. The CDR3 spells CASSRQGTVQETQYF. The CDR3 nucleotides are TGCGCCAGCAGCCGCCAGGGAACAGTCCAAGAGACCCAGTACTTC.

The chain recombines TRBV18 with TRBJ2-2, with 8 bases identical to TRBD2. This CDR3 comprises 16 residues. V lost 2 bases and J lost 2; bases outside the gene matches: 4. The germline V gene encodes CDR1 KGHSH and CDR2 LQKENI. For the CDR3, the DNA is TGTGCCAGCTCACCAATGGTAGCGGGAAACACCGGGGAGCTGTTTTTT. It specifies CASSPMVAGNTGELFF.

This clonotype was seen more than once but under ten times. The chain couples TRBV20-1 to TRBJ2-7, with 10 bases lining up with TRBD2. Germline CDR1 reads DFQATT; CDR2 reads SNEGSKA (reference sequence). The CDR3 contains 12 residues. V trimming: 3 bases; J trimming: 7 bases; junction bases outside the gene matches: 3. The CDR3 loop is CSARLAGAEQYF. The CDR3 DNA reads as TGCAGTGCTAGGCTAGCGGGAGCTGAGCAGTACTTC.

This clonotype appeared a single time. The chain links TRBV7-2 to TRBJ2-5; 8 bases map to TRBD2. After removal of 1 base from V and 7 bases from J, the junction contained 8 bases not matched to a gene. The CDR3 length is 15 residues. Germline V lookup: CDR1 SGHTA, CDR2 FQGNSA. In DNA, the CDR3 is TGTGCCAGCAGCTTAGGGACTAGCTCTCTTGGGACCCAGTACTTC. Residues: CASSLGTSSLGTQYF.

CDR3 coding DNA: TGTGCCAGCAGCGTAGGGGTGCTAACCGGGGAGCTGTTTTTT. It encodes CASSVGVLTGELFF. This chain connects TRBV6-1 to TRBJ2-2; D might be TRBD1 (5 bases). V was shortened by 6 bases and J by 5 bases, with 13 bases between the two germline ends. The CDR3 sequence is 14 residues long. Germline CDR1 reads MNHNS; CDR2 reads SASEGT.

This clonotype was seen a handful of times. The chain's CDR3 is CASTQTQYNEQFF. The DNA for the CDR3 is TGTGCCAGCACCCAGACCCAATACAATGAGCAGTTCTTC. This chain connects TRBV7-9 to TRBJ2-1; D gene ambiguous. Deletions cut 7 bases from V and 4 bases from J, with 11 bases between. Germline V lookup: CDR1 SEHNR, CDR2 FQNEAQ (reference sequence). This CDR3 spans 13 amino acids.

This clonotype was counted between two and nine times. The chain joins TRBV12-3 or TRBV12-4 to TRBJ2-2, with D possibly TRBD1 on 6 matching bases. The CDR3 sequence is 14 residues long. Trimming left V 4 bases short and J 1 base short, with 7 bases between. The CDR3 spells CASSSQGNTGELFF. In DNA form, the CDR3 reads TGTGCCAGCAGTTCACAGGGGAACACCGGGGAGCTGTTTTTT.

This chain's CDR3 is CASSLIPGEEQYF. The CDR3 DNA is TGTGCCAGCAGCTTGATCCCTGGCGAGGAGCAGTACTTC. The chain combines TRBV5-5 with TRBJ2-7; D remains ambiguous. The CDR3 has 13 amino acids. In germline, CDR1 is SGHKS, CDR2 YYEKEE (reference sequence). Trimming took 1 base from V and 7 from J, leaving 12 bases between them.

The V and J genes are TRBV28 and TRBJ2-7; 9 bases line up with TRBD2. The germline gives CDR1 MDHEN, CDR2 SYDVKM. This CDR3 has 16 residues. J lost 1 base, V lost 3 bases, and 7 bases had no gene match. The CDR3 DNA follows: TGTGCCAGCAGTTTCGGTAGCGGGAGAGTTTCCTACGAGCAGTACTTC. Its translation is CASSFGSGRVSYEQYF.

CDR3 protein: CASSWGGEGPYNEQFF. The CDR3 DNA follows: TGTGCCAGCAGCTGGGGGGGAGAGGGCCCCTACAATGAGCAGTTCTTC. V and J are TRBV7-2 and TRBJ2-1; 7 bases fit TRBD2. V lost 4 bases to trimming and J lost 2 bases; unmatched junction nucleotides: 8. This CDR3 is 16 amino acids long. Germline CDR1 SGHTA, CDR2 FQGNSA.

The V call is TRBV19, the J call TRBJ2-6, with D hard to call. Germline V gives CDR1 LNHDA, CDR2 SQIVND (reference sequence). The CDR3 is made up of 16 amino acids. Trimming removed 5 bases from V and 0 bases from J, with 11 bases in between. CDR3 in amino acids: CASSGLSSSGANVLTF. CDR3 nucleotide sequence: TGTGCCAGTAGTGGTTTATCGAGCTCTGGGGCCAACGTCCTGACTTTC.

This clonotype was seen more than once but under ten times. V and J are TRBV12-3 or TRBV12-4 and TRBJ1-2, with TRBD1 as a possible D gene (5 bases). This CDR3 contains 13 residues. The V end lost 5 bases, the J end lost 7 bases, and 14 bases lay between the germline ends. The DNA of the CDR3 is TGTGCCAGCAGTGAAATACGGGGGTCTGGCTACACCTTC. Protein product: CASSEIRGSGYTF.

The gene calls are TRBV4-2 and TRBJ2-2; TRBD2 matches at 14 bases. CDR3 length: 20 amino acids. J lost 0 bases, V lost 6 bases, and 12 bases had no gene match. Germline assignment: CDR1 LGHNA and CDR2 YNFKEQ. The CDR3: CASSREGTSGRITNTGELFF. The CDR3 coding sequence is TGTGCCAGCAGTAGAGAAGGGACTAGCGGGAGAATAACGAACACCGGGGAGCTGTTTTTT.

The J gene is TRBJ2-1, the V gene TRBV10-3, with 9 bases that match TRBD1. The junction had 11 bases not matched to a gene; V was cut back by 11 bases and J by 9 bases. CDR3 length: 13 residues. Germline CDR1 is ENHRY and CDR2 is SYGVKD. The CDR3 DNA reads TGTGCCCTCCGTGGGACAGGGAAGGGTGAGCAGTTCTTC. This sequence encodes CALRGTGKGEQFF.

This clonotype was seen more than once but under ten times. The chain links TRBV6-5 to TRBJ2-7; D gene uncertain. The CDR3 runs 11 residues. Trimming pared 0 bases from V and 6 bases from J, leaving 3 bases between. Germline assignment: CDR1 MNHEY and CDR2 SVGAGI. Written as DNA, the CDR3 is TGTGCCAGCAGTTACTCGACCGAGCAGTACTTC. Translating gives CASSYSTEQYF.

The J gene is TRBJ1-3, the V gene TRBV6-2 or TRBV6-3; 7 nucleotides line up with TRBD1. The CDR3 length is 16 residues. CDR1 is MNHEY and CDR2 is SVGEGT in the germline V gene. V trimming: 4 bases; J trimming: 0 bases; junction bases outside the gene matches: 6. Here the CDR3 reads CASSFSGTDSGNTIYF. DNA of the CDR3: TGTGCCAGCAGTTTCTCCGGGACAGACTCTGGAAACACCATATATTTT.

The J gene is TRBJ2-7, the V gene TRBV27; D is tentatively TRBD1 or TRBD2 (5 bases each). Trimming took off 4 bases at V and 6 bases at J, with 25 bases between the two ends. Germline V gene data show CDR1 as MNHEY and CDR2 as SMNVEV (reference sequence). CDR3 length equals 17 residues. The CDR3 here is CASSSGPEWGYTLEQYF. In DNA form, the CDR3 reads TGTGCCAGCAGTTCAGGCCCCGAGTGGGGGTACACCCTCGAGCAGTACTTC.

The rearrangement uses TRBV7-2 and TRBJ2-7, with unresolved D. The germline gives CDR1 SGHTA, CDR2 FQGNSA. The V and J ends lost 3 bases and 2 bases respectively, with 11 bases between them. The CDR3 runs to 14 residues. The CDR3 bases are TGTGCCAGCAGCTTCCAGGACGGCCCCTACGAGCAGTACTTC. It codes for CASSFQDGPYEQYF.

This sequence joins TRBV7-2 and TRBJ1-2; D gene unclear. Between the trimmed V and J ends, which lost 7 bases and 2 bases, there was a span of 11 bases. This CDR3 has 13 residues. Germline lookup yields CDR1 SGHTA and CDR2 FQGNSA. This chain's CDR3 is CASTLRLNYGYTF. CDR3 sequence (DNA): TGTGCCAGCACCTTGCGGCTCAACTATGGCTACACCTTC.

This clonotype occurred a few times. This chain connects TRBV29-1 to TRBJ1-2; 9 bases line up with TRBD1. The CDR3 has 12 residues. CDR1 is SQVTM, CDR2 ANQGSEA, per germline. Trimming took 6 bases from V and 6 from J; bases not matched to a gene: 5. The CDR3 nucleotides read TGCAGCGTGGGGACAGGGTTTAATGGCTACACCTTC. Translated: CSVGTGFNGYTF. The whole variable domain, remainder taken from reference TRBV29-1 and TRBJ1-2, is SAVISQKPSRDICQRGTSLTIQCQVDSQVTMMFWYRQQPGQSLTLIATANQGSEATYESGFVIDKFPISRPNLTFSTLTVSNMSPEDSSIYLCSVGTGFNGYTFGSGTRLTVV.

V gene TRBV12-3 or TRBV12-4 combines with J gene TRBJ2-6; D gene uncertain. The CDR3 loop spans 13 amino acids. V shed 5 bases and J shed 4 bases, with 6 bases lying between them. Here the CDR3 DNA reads TGTGCCAGCAGTATAGAGGGGGCCAACGTCCTGACTTTC. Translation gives CASSIEGANVLTF.

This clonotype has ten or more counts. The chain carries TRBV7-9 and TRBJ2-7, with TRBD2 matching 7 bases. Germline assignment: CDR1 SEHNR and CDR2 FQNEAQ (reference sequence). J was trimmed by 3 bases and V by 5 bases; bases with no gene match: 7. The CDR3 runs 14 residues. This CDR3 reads CASSPRGVNYEQYF. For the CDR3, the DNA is TGTGCCAGCAGCCCCCGGGGGGTTAACTACGAGCAGTACTTC. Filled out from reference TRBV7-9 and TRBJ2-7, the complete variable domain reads DTGVSQNPRHKITKRGQNVTFRCDPISEHNRLYWYRQTLGQGPEFLTYFQNEAQLEKSRLLSDRFSAERPKGSFSTLEIQRTEQGDSAMYLCASSPRGVNYEQYFGPGTRLTVT.

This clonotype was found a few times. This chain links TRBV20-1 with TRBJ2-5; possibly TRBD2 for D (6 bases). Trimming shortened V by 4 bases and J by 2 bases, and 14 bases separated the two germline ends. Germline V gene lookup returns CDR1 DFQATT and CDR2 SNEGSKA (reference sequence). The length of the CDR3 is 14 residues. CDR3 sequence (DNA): TGCAGTGCTATTGCGGGACTTCGGCAAGAGACCCAGTACTTC. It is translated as CSAIAGLRQETQYF.

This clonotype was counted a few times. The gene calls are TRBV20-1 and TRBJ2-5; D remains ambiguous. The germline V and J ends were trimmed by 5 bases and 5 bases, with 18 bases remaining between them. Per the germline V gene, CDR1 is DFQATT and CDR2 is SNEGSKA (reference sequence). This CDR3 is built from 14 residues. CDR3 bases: TGCAGTGCTCCCCAATTCGGGCCAGAGGAGACCCAGTACTTC. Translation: CSAPQFGPEETQYF.

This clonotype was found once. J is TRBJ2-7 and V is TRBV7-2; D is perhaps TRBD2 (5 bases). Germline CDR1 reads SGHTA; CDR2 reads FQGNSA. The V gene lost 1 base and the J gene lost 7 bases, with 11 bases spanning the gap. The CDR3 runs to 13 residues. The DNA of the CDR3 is TGTGCCAGCAGCTTAGTCGTGGGAGTTGAGCAGTACTTC. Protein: CASSLVVGVEQYF.

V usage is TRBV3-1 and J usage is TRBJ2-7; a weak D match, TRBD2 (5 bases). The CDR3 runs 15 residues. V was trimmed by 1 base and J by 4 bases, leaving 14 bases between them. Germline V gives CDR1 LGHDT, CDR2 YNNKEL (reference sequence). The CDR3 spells CASSQVSSGPYEQYF. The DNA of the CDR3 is TGTGCCAGCAGCCAAGTTTCCAGCGGCCCTTACGAGCAGTACTTC.